The 32 T cell receptor beta chains listed next were all sequenced from one sample in a study of blood T cell repertoires in COVID-19. Data came from immunoSEQ multiplex PCR; TCRdb stores just in-frame clones and leaves some out. The table includes fewer than 150,000 clones, about 90% detected once. What was sequenced was peripheral blood. The receptors come from a human donor in a cohort sampled during active COVID-19.

The CDR3 nucleotides read TGTGCCAGCAGCTTTAAAGCCCGCTCTGGAAACACCATATATTTT. Translation: CASSFKARSGNTIYF. V and J are TRBV11-3 and TRBJ1-3; unclear D gene. The CDR3 consists of 15 residues. V was trimmed by 3 bases and J by 0 bases, leaving 9 bases between them. Germline V CDR1 and CDR2: SGHNT, YENEEA.

The chain combines TRBV5-1 with TRBJ2-2; D perhaps matches TRBD2 (6 bases). Germline loops: CDR1 SGHRS, CDR2 YFSETQ. V shed 1 base and J shed 4 bases, with 14 bases lying between them. The CDR3 has 16 amino acids. The CDR3 spells CASSLYAGSSTGELFF. As DNA, the CDR3 is TGCGCCAGCAGCTTGTACGCGGGGTCGAGCACCGGGGAGCTGTTTTTT.

The rearrangement links TRBV27 to TRBJ1-4; D may be TRBD1 (6 bases). The CDR3 sequence is 14 residues long. Germline V lookup: CDR1 MNHEY, CDR2 SMNVEV (reference sequence). Between the trimmed V and J ends, which lost 6 bases and 8 bases, there was a span of 16 bases. The CDR3 DNA reads as TGTGCCAGCAGACGGGGAGGGGGATGGGAAAAACTGTTTTTT. Translation gives CASRRGGGWEKLFF.

This chain links TRBV28 with TRBJ1-2, with D maybe TRBD1 (5 bases). Between the trimmed V and J ends, which lost 1 base and 4 bases, there was a span of 10 bases. Germline values: CDR1 MDHEN, CDR2 SYDVKM. This CDR3 has 14 residues. DNA for the CDR3: TGTGCCAGCAGTTTATACGAGACAGCCTATGGCTACACCTTC. Protein: CASSLYETAYGYTF.

This chain links TRBV18 with TRBJ2-7; 7 bases align to TRBD1. With 3 bases clipped from V and 2 bases from J, the junction kept 4 bases outside the gene matches. Germline-derived CDR1 and CDR2 are KGHSH and LQKENI. The CDR3 contains 14 residues. The CDR3 loop is CASSPGTVTYEQYF. DNA for the CDR3: TGTGCCAGCTCACCCGGGACAGTTACCTACGAGCAGTACTTC. Combining the CDR3 with reference TRBV18 and TRBJ2-7 gives the whole variable domain NAGVMQNPRHLVRRRGQEARLRCSPMKGHSHVYWYRQLPEEGLKFMVYLQKENIIDESGMPKERFSAEFPKEGPSILRIQQVVRGDSAAYFCASSPGTVTYEQYFGPGTRLTVT.

The chain joins TRBV14 to TRBJ2-5, with 14 bases fitting TRBD2. V was clipped by 0 bases and J by 4 bases; unmatched bases: 10. This CDR3 has 19 amino acids. The germline V gene encodes CDR1 SGHDN and CDR2 FVKESK. Here the CDR3 DNA reads TGTGCCAGCAGCCAAGACCCGGGACTAGCGGGAGTTGGGAGAGAGACCCAGTACTTC. Translated: CASSQDPGLAGVGRETQYF. Looking up the rest from reference TRBV14 and TRBJ2-5 gives the full variable domain: EAGVTQFPSHSVIEKGQTVTLRCDPISGHDNLYWYRRVMGKEIKFLLHFVKESKQDESGMPNNRFLAERTGGTYSTLKVQPAELEDSGVYFCASSQDPGLAGVGRETQYFGPGTRLLVL.

The chain carries TRBV5-6 and TRBJ2-1, with 7 bases lining up with TRBD1. With 4 bases clipped from V and 8 bases from J, the junction kept 15 bases outside the gene matches. The length of the CDR3 is 16 residues. Per the germline V gene, CDR1 is SGHDT and CDR2 is YYEEEE. CDR3 sequence reads: CASSPLGDRVTDEQFF. For the CDR3, the DNA is TGTGCCAGCAGCCCCCTCGGTGACAGGGTAACTGATGAGCAGTTCTTC.

V is TRBV6-5 and J is TRBJ2-5, with 7 bases fitting TRBD1. The germline gives CDR1 MNHEY, CDR2 SVGAGI. The CDR3 is 13 amino acids. Trimming took 2 bases from V and 5 from J; bases not matched to a gene: 2. The CDR3 region is CASSYDRAETQYF. DNA for the CDR3: TGTGCCAGCAGTTACGACAGGGCGGAGACCCAGTACTTC.

V is TRBV27 and J is TRBJ1-2, with 7 bases identical to TRBD1. J lost 3 bases, V lost 5 bases, and 6 bases had no gene match. The CDR3 sequence is 14 residues long. The V gene's germline CDR1 is MNHEY and CDR2 SMNVEV (reference sequence). CDR3 region: CASSPGQAHYGYTF. CDR3 bases: TGTGCCAGCAGTCCAGGACAGGCCCACTATGGCTACACCTTC.

The chain combines TRBV28 with TRBJ1-1; D unclear. Germline V gene data show CDR1 as MDHEN and CDR2 as SYDVKM. V gave up 1 base and J gave up 6 bases, with 3 bases separating them. This CDR3 region has 11 residues. CDR3 loop: CASSLFAEAFF. DNA for the CDR3: TGTGCCAGCAGTTTATTCGCTGAAGCTTTCTTT. The whole variable domain, filled in from reference TRBV28 and TRBJ1-1, reads DVKVTQSSRYLVKRTGEKVFLECVQDMDHENMFWYRQDPGLGLRLIYFSYDVKMKEKGDIPEGYSVSREKKERFSLILESASTNQTSMYLCASSLFAEAFFGQGTRLTVV.

The rearrangement links TRBV9 to TRBJ2-5, with TRBD2 identical over 11 bases. The V gene end was trimmed by 7 bases and the J gene end by 5 bases; junction bases not matched to a gene: 10. CDR3 length: 15 residues. Germline lookup yields CDR1 SGDLS and CDR2 YYNGEE. The CDR3 nucleotides read TGTGCCAGCGGGCTAGCGGGAGGTCGGGGGGAGACCCAGTACTTC. Amino acid sequence: CASGLAGGRGETQYF.

The V gene is TRBV3-1 (or the pseudogene TRBV3-2), the J gene TRBJ2-1; a weak D match, TRBD2 (5 bases). Trimming cost V 5 bases and J 5 bases, with 10 bases left between them. CDR1 LGHDT and CDR2 YNNKEL come from the germline V gene (reference sequence). The CDR3 is 13 amino acids. The CDR3 sequence: CASSIQRNNEQFF. The CDR3 DNA sequence: TGTGCCAGCAGCATTCAGCGGAACAATGAGCAGTTCTTC.

This rearrangement joins TRBV18 to TRBJ1-1, with TRBD1 as a possible D gene (5 bases). The CDR3 runs 14 residues. V was trimmed by 3 bases and J by 1 base, leaving 9 bases between them. The germline gives CDR1 KGHSH, CDR2 LQKENI. The CDR3 sequence is CASSPTATNTEAFF. In DNA form, the CDR3 reads TGTGCCAGCTCACCGACAGCTACGAACACTGAAGCTTTCTTT.

CDR3 DNA sequence: TGCGCCAGCAGCCCGATCTCGGACAGGGGTGATTCACCCCTCCACTTT. The encoded protein is CASSPISDRGDSPLHF. The rearrangement links TRBV5-1 to TRBJ1-6; 9 positions agree with TRBD1. From germline, CDR1 is SGHRS and CDR2 YFSETQ. This CDR3 has 16 amino acids. V shed 4 bases, J shed 8 bases, and the junction held 10 bases outside the gene matches. Variable domain in full (rest from reference TRBV5-1 and TRBJ1-6): KAGVTQTPRYLIKTRGQQVTLSCSPISGHRSVSWYQQTPGQGLQFLFEYFSETQRNKGNFPGRFSGRQFSNSRSEMNVSTLELGDSALYLCASSPISDRGDSPLHFGNGTRLTVT.

The gene calls are TRBV24-1 and TRBJ2-3, with a weak D call TRBD1 (8 bases). The germline V and J ends were trimmed by 4 bases and 5 bases, with 18 bases remaining between them. This CDR3 region has 16 residues. From germline, CDR1 is KGHDR and CDR2 SFDVKD. CDR3 residues: CATSERTGRVRDTQYF. In DNA, the CDR3 is TGTGCCACCAGTGAAAGGACAGGGAGGGTACGAGATACGCAGTATTTT.

The chain links TRBV24-1 to TRBJ2-7, with a tentative D call TRBD1 (6 bases). V was shortened by 4 bases and J by 4 bases, with 10 bases between the two germline ends. CDR1 is KGHDR and CDR2 is SFDVKD in the germline V gene. The CDR3 runs 13 residues. CDR3 residues: CATSENDRYEQYF. DNA for the CDR3: TGTGCCACCAGTGAAAATGACAGGTACGAGCAGTACTTC.

The chain is built from TRBV7-2 and TRBJ2-1; 7 bases are shared with TRBD1. The germline CDR1 and CDR2 sequences are SGHTA and FQGNSA. This CDR3 has 17 amino acids. With V trimmed by 6 bases and J by 0 bases, 11 bases remained unmatched. DNA of the CDR3: TGTGCCAGCAGACCCCCACAGGGGTCGAGCTCCTACAATGAGCAGTTCTTC. This gives the protein CASRPPQGSSSYNEQFF.

This chain uses TRBV18 with TRBJ2-2, with D possibly TRBD2 on 5 matching bases. The CDR3 loop spans 15 amino acids. CDR1 KGHSH and CDR2 LQKENI come from the germline V gene. Trimming shortened V by 3 bases and J by 1 base, and 9 bases separated the two germline ends. CDR3 amino acids: CASSPGLLNTGELFF. The CDR3 nucleotides are TGTGCCAGCTCACCCGGACTCTTGAACACCGGGGAGCTGTTTTTT.

The CDR3 region is CASSVSQGTEAFF. DNA for the CDR3: TGTGCCAGCAGCGTTTCACAGGGAACTGAAGCTTTCTTT. The chain uses TRBV9 and TRBJ1-1, with D possibly matching TRBD1 (6 bases). V shed 2 bases and J shed 5 bases, with 10 bases lying between them. The CDR3 spans 13 residues. The germline CDR1 and CDR2 sequences are SGDLS and YYNGEE.

In regard to this clone: The same CDR3 arises from other DNA sequences in this sample as well. This chain joins TRBV7-6 and TRBJ1-1, with TRBD1 as a possible D gene (5 bases). The germline CDR1 and CDR2 sequences are SGHVS and FNYEAQ. V lost 0 bases and J 0 bases, leaving 8 bases between the germline ends. This CDR3 contains 15 residues. CDR3 sequence reads: CASSLAAGVNTEAFF. CDR3 DNA sequence: TGTGCCAGCAGCTTAGCGGCGGGGGTGAACACTGAAGCTTTCTTT. Variable domain in full (rest from reference TRBV7-6 and TRBJ1-1): GAGVSQSPRYKVTKRGQDVALRCDPISGHVSLYWYRQALGQGPEFLTYFNYEAQQDKSGLPNDRFSAERPEGSISTLTIQRTEQRDSAMYRCASSLAAGVNTEAFFGQGTRLTVV.

V is TRBV5-8 and J is TRBJ1-2; the D is unclear. CDR1 and CDR2 from the germline V gene are SGHTS and YDEGEE. Trimming took 1 base from V and 7 from J, leaving 8 bases between them. The CDR3 totals 12 residues. The CDR3 DNA follows: TGTGCCAGCAGCTTGATTCGAGGTGGCTACACCTTC. Protein sequence: CASSLIRGGYTF.

The chain links TRBV7-9 to TRBJ1-2, with D uncertain. The V and J ends lost 3 bases and 4 bases respectively, with 9 bases between them. This CDR3 comprises 13 residues. Germline CDR1 and CDR2: SEHNR and FQNEAQ (reference sequence). In nucleotides, the CDR3 is TGTGCCAGCAGCTTCGGGGATCCCTATGGCTACACCTTC. Protein sequence: CASSFGDPYGYTF.

This chain links TRBV11-3 with TRBJ2-5, with D tentatively TRBD1 (8 bases). Germline lookup yields CDR1 SGHNT and CDR2 YENEEA. V was cut by 5 bases and J by 2 bases, with 18 bases left in between. The CDR3 has 16 amino acids. The CDR3, as DNA: TGTGCCAGCAGCAGATGGACAGGGAGGGGTCAAGAGACCCAGTACTTC. Translated, it gives CASSRWTGRGQETQYF. Looking up the rest from reference TRBV11-3 and TRBJ2-5 gives the full variable domain: EAGVVQSPRYKIIEKKQPVAFWCNPISGHNTLYWYLQNLGQGPELLIRYENEEAVDDSQLPKDRFSAERLKGVDSTLKIQPAELGDSAVYLCASSRWTGRGQETQYFGPGTRLLVL.

The genes are TRBV3-1 (or the pseudogene TRBV3-2) and TRBJ2-3; a weak D match, TRBD1 (6 bases). Looked up from germline, CDR1 is LGHDT and CDR2 is YNNKEL (reference sequence). Trimming removed 4 bases at V and 0 bases at J, with 14 bases between. The CDR3 is 16 amino acids. In DNA form, the CDR3 reads TGTGCCAGCAGCCCCTTCGGACAGACTAGCACAGATACGCAGTATTTT. Its protein product is CASSPFGQTSTDTQYF.

This sequence joins TRBV19 and TRBJ1-1, with D unclear. Germline V gene data show CDR1 as LNHDA and CDR2 as SQIVND (reference sequence). V was pared by 7 bases and J by 6 bases, with 18 bases between. This CDR3 is 14 amino acids long. The DNA of the CDR3 is TGTGCCAGTATCGCGACAACAGCCGGCGCTGAAGCTTTCTTT. The encoded protein is CASIATTAGAEAFF.

This chain connects TRBV3-1 (or the pseudogene TRBV3-2) to TRBJ1-4, with TRBD1 matching 12 bases. The CDR3 contains 18 residues. CDR1 LGHDT and CDR2 YNNKEL come from the germline V gene (reference sequence). The junction had 15 bases not matched to a gene; V was cut back by 3 bases and J by 10 bases. The DNA of the CDR3 is TGTGCCAGCAGCCAGATTCTGGGACAGGGGGCGGAAATGACAAAACTGTTTTTT. Its translation is CASSQILGQGAEMTKLFF.

Only a few counts were recorded for this clone. V is TRBV24-1 and J is TRBJ2-1, with TRBD2 matching 11 bases. Germline CDR1 reads KGHDR; CDR2 reads SFDVKD. CDR3 length equals 16 residues. The V gene end was trimmed by 3 bases and the J gene end by 6 bases; junction bases not matched to a gene: 6. CDR3 region: CATSDPRTSGLNEQFF. CDR3 coding DNA: TGTGCCACCAGTGATCCTCGGACTAGCGGGCTCAATGAGCAGTTCTTC.

This sequence joins TRBV6-5 and TRBJ2-7, with TRBD2 as a possible D gene (6 bases). V shed 0 bases and J shed 3 bases, with 12 bases lying between them. The CDR3 consists of 15 residues. CDR1 and CDR2 (germline): MNHEY, SVGAGI. The CDR3 DNA is TGTGCCAGCAGTTACTCTTTAATGGGACTCTACGAGCAGTACTTC. Encoded protein: CASSYSLMGLYEQYF.

This clone appeared once. This chain joins TRBV5-1 and TRBJ2-5; D possibly corresponds to TRBD1 (6 bases). Germline assignment: CDR1 SGHRS and CDR2 YFSETQ. This CDR3 comprises 17 residues. Trimming pared 6 bases from V and 4 bases from J, leaving 25 bases between. The CDR3 here is CASNPVGARNGLETQYF. The CDR3 DNA reads TGCGCCAGCAACCCGGTGGGGGCCCGAAACGGGCTAGAGACCCAGTACTTC.

The genes are TRBV12-3 or TRBV12-4 and TRBJ2-7, with 12 bases that match TRBD2. V trimming: 7 bases; J trimming: 6 bases; junction bases outside the gene matches: 4. The CDR3 sequence is 13 residues long. CDR3 loop: CASTELAGGEQYF. The CDR3 region has the DNA TGTGCCAGCACGGAACTAGCGGGGGGCGAGCAGTACTTC.

The V and J genes are TRBV18 and TRBJ2-2, with D uncertain. Germline V gene data show CDR1 as KGHSH and CDR2 as LQKENI. V was clipped by 3 bases and J by 1 base, with 12 bases between them. This CDR3 region has 16 residues. CDR3 sequence: CASSPTDTLNTGELFF. For the CDR3, the DNA is TGTGCCAGCTCACCTACTGACACGTTGAACACCGGGGAGCTGTTTTTT.

The genes are TRBV6-5 and TRBJ2-3; 10 bases line up with TRBD2. Per the germline V gene, CDR1 is MNHEY and CDR2 is SVGAGI. This CDR3 has 15 residues. V lost 7 bases to trimming and J lost 1 base; unmatched junction nucleotides: 5. The CDR3 loop is CASTTTSGGTDTQYF. The CDR3 DNA reads TGTGCCAGCACCACAACTAGCGGGGGCACAGATACGCAGTATTTT.